These 7 T cell receptor beta chains share one sample of origin, sequenced in a study of T cell responses to AZD1222 COVID-19 vaccine. The table came from immunoSEQ multiplex PCR; TCRdb's copy has only in-frame clones and leaves some out. The sample contains fewer than 90,000 clones, about 91% of which appear only once. Source: peripheral blood, taken 28 days after the second AZD1222 dose. These receptors came from an adult who received the AZD1222 COVID-19 vaccine.

This chain links TRBV7-9 with TRBJ1-4; 7 positions agree with TRBD1. The germline gives CDR1 SEHNR, CDR2 FQNEAQ (reference sequence). The CDR3 runs 17 residues. V was clipped by 3 bases and J by 4 bases; unmatched bases: 11. The CDR3 here is CASSFKFPGQINEKLFF. The CDR3 DNA sequence: TGTGCCAGCAGCTTTAAGTTTCCGGGACAGATTAATGAAAAACTGTTTTTT. Complete variable domain (other parts from reference TRBV7-9 and TRBJ1-4): DTGVSQNPRHKITKRGQNVTFRCDPISEHNRLYWYRQTLGQGPEFLTYFQNEAQLEKSRLLSDRFSAERPKGSFSTLEIQRTEQGDSAMYLCASSFKFPGQINEKLFFGSGTQLSVL.

The rearrangement links TRBV28 to TRBJ1-1; a possible D gene is TRBD1 (5 bases). Germline V gene data show CDR1 as MDHEN and CDR2 as SYDVKM. Trimming took 5 bases from V and 6 from J, leaving 22 bases between them. This CDR3 has 16 residues. The CDR3 coding sequence is TGTGCCAGCAGTGCCCCCTCGGGGGTGGGGCTACCTGAAGCTTTCTTT. It encodes CASSAPSGVGLPEAFF.

This chain joins TRBV25-1 and TRBJ2-1; D gene uncertain. Trimming took off 4 bases at V and 3 bases at J, with 7 bases between the two ends. The germline V gene has CDR1 MGHDK and CDR2 SYGVNS. The CDR3 consists of 13 residues. CDR3 nucleotides: TGTGCCAGCAGTGGAGTCTACTACAATGAGCAGTTCTTC. Amino acids: CASSGVYYNEQFF. The full variable domain, rest sourced from reference TRBV25-1 and TRBJ2-1, is EADIYQTPRYLVIGTGKKITLECSQTMGHDKMYWYQQDPGMELHLIHYSYGVNSTEKGDLSSESTVSRIRTEHFPLTLESARPSHTSQYLCASSGVYYNEQFFGPGTRLTVL.

The chain employs TRBV6-2 or TRBV6-3 and TRBJ1-4; TRBD1 matches at 12 bases. The CDR3 contains 15 residues. The V segment lost 5 bases and the J segment 8 bases; nucleotides outside the gene matches: 6. Germline CDR1 reads MNHEY; CDR2 reads SVGEGT. The CDR3 protein is CASSNLGTGGEKLFF. The CDR3 DNA is TGTGCCAGCAGTAACCTCGGGACAGGGGGCGAAAAACTGTTTTTT.

The J gene is TRBJ1-4, the V gene TRBV28; possible D gene TRBD1, 5 bases. The CDR3 is 12 amino acids. Germline CDR1 is MDHEN and CDR2 is SYDVKM. V gave up 3 bases and J gave up 10 bases, with 9 bases separating them. CDR3 coding DNA: TGTGCCAGCAGTTTCCTAACAGGAAAACTGTTTTTT. Its protein product is CASSFLTGKLFF.

The rearrangement links TRBV11-1 to TRBJ2-2; TRBD2 matches 8 bases. Germline V lookup: CDR1 SGHAT, CDR2 FQDESV (reference sequence). Germline trimming cut 5 bases from V and 5 bases from J; bases unmatched to any gene: 7. The CDR3 is 15 amino acids. CDR3 sequence (DNA): TGTGCCAGCAGCCGATGGACTAGCCATACCGGGGAGCTGTTTTTT. Protein product: CASSRWTSHTGELFF. Full variable domain (missing parts from reference TRBV11-1 and TRBJ2-2): EAEVAQSPRYKITEKSQAVAFWCDPISGHATLYWYRQILGQGPELLVQFQDESVVDDSQLPKDRFSAERLKGVDSTLKIQPAELGDSAMYLCASSRWTSHTGELFFGEGSRLTVL.

The rearrangement links TRBV7-8 to TRBJ1-1; tentatively, D is TRBD1 (5 bases). Germline CDR1 and CDR2: SGHVS and FQNEAQ. CDR3 length: 15 residues. V was shortened by 2 bases and J by 4 bases, with 14 bases between the two germline ends. The CDR3 region has the DNA TGTGCCAGCAGCTTAAACTGGGGCGCGAGCACTGAAGCTTTCTTT. Translation: CASSLNWGASTEAFF.